A selection of T cell receptor beta chains follows, all from one sample in a study of T cells in Graves' hyperthyroidism and ophthalmopathy. A single record per CDR3 protein comes from TCRdb applying MiXCR to the multiplex PCR reads. The sample records a few hundred thousand distinct CDR3 sequences, roughly 15% being singletons. The sample taken for sequencing was blood. These receptors were collected from a woman in her forties with Graves' ophthalmopathy. Both conserved end residues are part of each CDR3. Fields, in order: J gene, CDR3 length, V gene, clone size, D gene, CDR3 DNA, CDR3 protein. A D gene is named only where the DNA matches it firmly. Clone sizes are given selectively: once, few, many, or a class where the clone is expanded.

>TRBJ2-1|19|TRBV12-5|many|NA
TGTGCTAGTGGTTTGGCCCTTCGATGGGGGGGCCAGTCCTACAATGAGCAGTTCTTC
CASGLALRWGGQSYNEQFF
>TRBJ1-2|15|TRBV2|many|TRBD1
TGTGCCAGCAGTGAAGGGGGGACAGGGAGATATGGCTACACCTTC
CASSEGGTGRYGYTF
>TRBJ2-1|17|TRBV10-1|few|NA
TGCGCCAGCAGTGAAGGATCTAACTTTTACAGCTACAATGAGCAGTTCTTC
CASSEGSNFYSYNEQFF
>TRBJ2-1|15|TRBV2|NA|TRBD1
TGTGCCAGCAGTGAAGTGGACAGGGAGGTGGATGAGCAGTTCTTC
CASSEVDREVDEQFF
>TRBJ1-4|13|TRBV27|many|NA
TGTGCCAGCAGGTGGGGGCCTAATGAAAAACTGTTTTTT
CASRWGPNEKLFF
>TRBJ1-5|14|TRBV30|many|TRBD1
TGTGCCTGGAGTCTGGGACAGGGCGGTCAGCCCCAGCATTTT
CAWSLGQGGQPQHF
>TRBJ1-1|11|TRBV5-1|NA|NA
TGCGCCAGCAAGGGGGAGACTGAAGCTTTCTTT
CASKGETEAFF
>TRBJ1-4|16|TRBV12-3/TRBV12-4|many|NA
TGTGCCAGCAGCGTAAAATGGGGGAAAGCTAATGAAAAACTGTTTTTT
CASSVKWGKANEKLFF
>TRBJ1-4|16|TRBV6-1|many|TRBD1
TGTGCCAGCATGGACAGGGGCCAAGCAACTAATGAAAAACTGTTTTTT
CASMDRGQATNEKLFF
>TRBJ1-1|14|TRBV7-9|NA|TRBD1
TGTGCCAGTAGATCTCGGACAGGGCAGACTGAAGCTTTCTTT
CASRSRTGQTEAFF
>TRBJ1-3|16|TRBV12-3/TRBV12-4|NA|NA
TGTGCCAGCAGTTTATTATCGCCAGGGATACGAAACACCATATATTTT
CASSLLSPGIRNTIYF
>TRBJ2-1|15|TRBV20-1|many|NA
TGCAGTGCTCAGACGGGACGAGGCTCCTACAATGAGCAGTTCTTC
CSAQTGRGSYNEQFF
>TRBJ1-1|17|TRBV13|many|TRBD1
TGTGCCAGCAGCTCTATCCGGGACAGAGGGACAGTCCCTGAAGCTTTCTTT
CASSSIRDRGTVPEAFF
>TRBJ1-5|16|TRBV20-1|many|NA
TGCAGTGCTAGAGATCGGTTGGGGTTCGATAATCAGCCCCAGCATTTT
CSARDRLGFDNQPQHF
>TRBJ2-3|14|TRBV7-3|many|NA
TGTGCCAGCAGAGAGGGGGGCCCCACAGATACGCAGTATTTT
CASREGGPTDTQYF
>TRBJ2-1|14|TRBV7-2|many|TRBD2
TGTGCCAGCAGCTTAGCGGGGGGGTGGAATGAGCAGTTCTTC
CASSLAGGWNEQFF
>TRBJ1-5|16|TRBV19|few|NA
TGTGCCAGTAGTAGGGGGGAAGGGGTCCGCAATCAGCCCCAGCATTTT
CASSRGEGVRNQPQHF
>TRBJ2-1|18|TRBV7-8|many|TRBD2
TGTGCCAGCACCAGACAGTTTAGCGGGGGGGCGTCCTACAATGAGCAGTTCTTC
CASTRQFSGGASYNEQFF
>TRBJ2-5|15|TRBV7-9|few|NA
TGTGCCAGCAGCGCCAATTCACTAGTACAAGAGACCCAGTACTTC
CASSANSLVQETQYF
>TRBJ2-1|14|TRBV7-2|few|TRBD2
TGTGCCAGCAGCTTGCAAGCGGGAAACAATGAGCAGTTCTTC
CASSLQAGNNEQFF
>TRBJ2-1|17|TRBV10-3|NA|TRBD2
TGTGCCATCACCGAAAGGCCCGGGACTAGTGCCGACAATGAGCAGTTCTTC
CAITERPGTSADNEQFF
>TRBJ2-3|13|TRBV5-1|NA|NA
TGCGCCAGCAGCTTGGACTCTAGGGATACGCAGTATTTT
CASSLDSRDTQYF
>TRBJ1-5|16|TRBV4-1|NA|NA
TGCGCCAGCAGCCAAGACCCCAGCGGTCCTGTGGTGTCCCAGCATTTT
CASSQDPSGPVVSQHF
>TRBJ2-3|15|TRBV3-1|many|NA
TGTGCCAGCAGCCAAGAAGATGAGAGCACAGATACGCAGTATTTT
CASSQEDESTDTQYF
>TRBJ1-2|13|TRBV3-1|many|NA
TGTGCCAGCAGCCAAGATTTTGGGTATGGCTACACCTTC
CASSQDFGYGYTF
>TRBJ2-1|16|TRBV20-1|NA|TRBD2
TGCAGTGCTAGAGTTCCAGCGGGGGCAAATTACAATGAGCAGTTCTTC
CSARVPAGANYNEQFF
>TRBJ1-4|13|TRBV7-9|many|TRBD1
TGTGCCAGCAGCACTAGACAGGGTGAAAAACTGTTTTTT
CASSTRQGEKLFF
>TRBJ2-1|15|TRBV27|many|NA
TGTGCCAGCAGTTTAGTTGCCAGCGGGTACAATGAGCAGTTCTTC
CASSLVASGYNEQFF
>TRBJ2-1|15|TRBV20-1|few|TRBD1
TGCAGTGCTAGTTTTGGGACAGTCTCCTACAATGAGCAGTTCTTC
CSASFGTVSYNEQFF
>TRBJ2-5|19|TRBV7-8|many|TRBD1
TGTGCCAGCAGCTTAGGTTACCGAGTACCAGGGGGCATTTTGGAGACCCAGTACTTC
CASSLGYRVPGGILETQYF
>TRBJ1-5|17|TRBV12-3/TRBV12-4|many|NA
TGTGCCAGCAGTACCGGGACAAATCTTTATAGCAATCAGCCCCAGCATTTT
CASSTGTNLYSNQPQHF
>TRBJ1-2|12|TRBV29-1|NA|NA
TGCAGCGCGCAGAACCTAGGGCATGGCTACACCTTC
CSAQNLGHGYTF
>TRBJ2-7|14|TRBV7-9|few|TRBD1
TGTGCCAGCAGCTTATCAGGGGGCTTGAACGAGCAGTACTTC
CASSLSGGLNEQYF
>TRBJ2-1|19|TRBV19|few|TRBD2
TGTGCCAGTAGTCTGCGGACTAGCGGGAGGACCCGCTCCTACAATGAGCAGTTCTTC
CASSLRTSGRTRSYNEQFF
>TRBJ2-2|15|TRBV20-1|few|TRBD2
TGCAGTGCCGCGACTAGCGGGAGAAACACCGGGGAGCTGTTTTTT
CSAATSGRNTGELFF
>TRBJ1-5|13|TRBV6-5|NA|NA
TGTGCCAGCAGTTTTGACCTCGCTCAGCCCCAGCATTTT
CASSFDLAQPQHF
>TRBJ2-7|15|TRBV2|many|NA
TGTGCCAGCAGTGACCGGCAGGGGCCCTCCTACGAGCAGTACTTC
CASSDRQGPSYEQYF
>TRBJ2-5|13|TRBV30|many|NA
TGTGCCTGGAGTAAGAATAGCGCGGAGACCCAGTACTTC
CAWSKNSAETQYF
>TRBJ2-1|14|TRBV3-1|few|NA
TGTGCCAGCAGCCCGAAAATTACAGGGCATGAGCAGTTCTTC
CASSPKITGHEQFF
>TRBJ2-4|14|TRBV28|few|NA
TGTGCCAGCAGTCCGGGCCCTCACCTAAACATTCAGTACTTC
CASSPGPHLNIQYF
>TRBJ1-1|14|TRBV2|many|TRBD1
TGTGCCAGCAGTGTGGGACAGGGCTCGACTGAAGCTTTCTTT
CASSVGQGSTEAFF
>TRBJ2-3|18|TRBV3-1|NA|TRBD2
TGTGCCAGCAGCCAAGAGTCGCTAGCGGGAGGCCCAGCAGATACGCAGTATTTT
CASSQESLAGGPADTQYF
>TRBJ2-7|14|TRBV7-9|few|TRBD2
TGTGCCAGCAGCTCTCTAGCGGGAGCTGAAGAGCAGTACTTC
CASSSLAGAEEQYF
>TRBJ2-7|15|TRBV19|NA|NA
TGTGCCAGTACTCCCCGGGCAGGGGTGAAGGTCGAGCAGTACTTC
CASTPRAGVKVEQYF
>TRBJ2-2|17|TRBV12-3/TRBV12-4|many|NA
TGTGCCAGCAGCCCCCAGAACCCGGGCCGCGGGGCCGGGGAGCTGTTTTTT
CASSPQNPGRGAGELFF
>TRBJ2-3|15|TRBV5-6|NA|NA
TGTGCCAGCAGCCTTCGGTTGGGTGGAGATGATACGCAGTATTTT
CASSLRLGGDDTQYF
>TRBJ2-5|15|TRBV5-8|few|TRBD1
TGTGCCAGCAGCTTGACCGGGACAGGGGCCAGCCTCCAGTACTTC
CASSLTGTGASLQYF
>TRBJ2-1|15|TRBV5-1|many|NA
TGCGCCAGCAGCTTGGTGGTGACCTCCTACAATGAGCAGTTCTTC
CASSLVVTSYNEQFF